This T cell receptor (beta chain) was profiled in a study of OX40 agonist ivuxolimab in advanced cancers. General notes on the study: The costimulatory receptor OX40 (CD134) was targeted by ivuxolimab, a fully human IgG2 agonistic monoclonal antibody. Intravenous ivuxolimab was administered to patients every 2 weeks at six dose levels: 0.01, 0.1, 0.3, 1.5, 3 and 10 mg/kg. In the dose-escalation cohort, around four fifths of patients were male, and the mean age was roughly 60 years with a range of roughly 20 to 80. The paper reports the monotherapy dose-escalation portion (N of about 47 patients) of the phase I ivuxolimab trial. Peripheral TCRbeta sequencing aimed to test whether ivuxolimab altered TCR sequence diversity and caused clonal T-cell expansion. Prior anti-PD-1, anti-PD-L1 or anti-CTLA-4 therapy was permitted, and checkpoint inhibitors had been received by about two fifths of dose-escalation patients. Partial responses occurred in three dose-escalation patients, of whom one had hepatocellular carcinoma and two had cutaneous melanoma. Of the approximately 50 dose-escalation patients, hepatocellular carcinoma was present in 19, melanoma in around 15, renal cell carcinoma in 9 and head and neck cancer in 9. Broad study findings and their caveats: Antigen specificity was not determined for the clonally expanded peripheral T cells. At doses of 0.1 to 3.0 mg/kg, clonal expansion of both CD4+ and CD8+ blood T cells was observed from baseline to week 6. In the 0.1-3.0 mg/kg groups, partial responders had among the lowest normalized peripheral clonal expansion, particularly in CD8+ T cells. Low levels of normalized T-cell clonal expansion were also seen in some patients who did not respond. On average, CD8+ T cells showed more expanded clones than CD4+ T cells after ivuxolimab.

Remarks on this clone: Its antigen is unknown. Within one base of it there is no much larger clone, and no base qualities were kept.

Patients with autoimmune disease history or receiving systemic immunosuppression were excluded from the trial. Peripheral blood for TCR sequencing was drawn from every dose cohort at baseline, at cycle 4 day 1 and at cycle 7 day 1. The samples were taken from a phase I, first-in-human, multicenter, open-label dose-escalation trial of ivuxolimab. Adults with locally advanced or metastatic head and neck squamous cell, hepatocellular, melanoma or renal cell carcinoma were enrolled in the trial. Before TCR sequencing, CD4+ T cells and CD8+ T cells from peripheral blood were sorted into separate populations. To sequence the TCRbeta CDR3 region, genomic DNA was isolated from the sorted cells. The immunoSEQ Assay was used for sequencing of TCRbeta CDR3 regions. The table comes from immuneACCESS by way of TCRdb, which keeps in-frame sequences with V and J called. Part of the clones is missing from these tables; in studies checked, under half for an unresolved V gene and the rest for unknown reasons. The sample data list about 82,000 clones, and around 90% of these were observed just once. Of the sample, 6.5% to 8.5% falls within the top ten clones.

Per the germline V gene, MDHEN is the CDR1 and SYDVKM is the CDR2. Compared with germline, V lacks 4 bases and J lacks 0 bases; bases without a gene match: 11. From cysteine to phenylalanine, the CDR3 is 17 amino acids long. Only the CDR3 region is kept as DNA, spanning 51 bases read in frame from base 1. The clonotype was recovered from an adult with an advanced solid tumor such as melanoma, head and neck, liver or kidney cancer. The rearranged chain carries TRBV28 and TRBJ1-1; the junction holds 7 bases that match TRBD1. The specimen was CD4+ or CD8+ T cells sorted from blood, collected in a trial of the OX40 agonist ivuxolimab. The CDR3 reads CASSSTGTAFMNTEAFF. In nucleotides, the sequence is TGTGCCAGCAGTTCAACCGGGACAGCCTTCATGAACACTGAAGCTTTCTTT.